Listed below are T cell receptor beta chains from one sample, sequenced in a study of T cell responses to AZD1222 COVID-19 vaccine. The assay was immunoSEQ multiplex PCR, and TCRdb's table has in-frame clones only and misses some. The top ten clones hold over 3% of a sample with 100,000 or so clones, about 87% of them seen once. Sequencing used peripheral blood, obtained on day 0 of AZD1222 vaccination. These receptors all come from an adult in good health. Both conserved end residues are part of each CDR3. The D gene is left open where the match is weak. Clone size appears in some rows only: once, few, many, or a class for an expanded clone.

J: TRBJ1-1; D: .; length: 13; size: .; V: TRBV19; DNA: TGTGCCAGTAGTATCGAGAGGCGCACTGAAGCTTTCTTT; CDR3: CASSIERRTEAFF
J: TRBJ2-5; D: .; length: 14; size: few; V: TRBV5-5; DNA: TGTGCCAGCAGCTCCCCCCTTTGGCCGGAGACCCAGTACTTC; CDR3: CASSSPLWPETQYF
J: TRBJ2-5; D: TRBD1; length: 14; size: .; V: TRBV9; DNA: TGTGCCAGCAGCCCCCGGACAGGGGGAGAGACCCAGTACTTC; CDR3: CASSPRTGGETQYF
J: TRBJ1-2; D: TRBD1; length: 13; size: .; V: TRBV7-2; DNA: TGTGCCAGCAGCCAGGACAGGTACTATGGCTACACCTTC; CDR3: CASSQDRYYGYTF
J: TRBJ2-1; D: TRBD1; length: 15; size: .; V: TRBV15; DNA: TGTGCCACCAGCAGGGGACAGAGCTCCTACAATGAGCAGTTCTTC; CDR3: CATSRGQSSYNEQFF
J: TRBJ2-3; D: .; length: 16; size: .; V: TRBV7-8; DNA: TGTGCCAGCAGCTTTGCAGCGAGGGGGGCCCAAGATACGCAGTATTTT; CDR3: CASSFAARGAQDTQYF
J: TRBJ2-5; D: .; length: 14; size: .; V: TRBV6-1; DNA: TGTGCCAGCAGTGAAGGGACATTCCAAGAGACCCAGTACTTC; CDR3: CASSEGTFQETQYF
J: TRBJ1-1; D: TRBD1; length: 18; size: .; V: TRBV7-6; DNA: TGTGCCAGCAGCTTAGGGATTCGGAGGACAGGCATGAACACTGAAGCTTTCTTT; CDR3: CASSLGIRRTGMNTEAFF
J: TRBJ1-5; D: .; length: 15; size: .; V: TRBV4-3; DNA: TGCGCCAGCAGCCAAGATCACCTTAGCAATCAGCCCCAGCATTTT; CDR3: CASSQDHLSNQPQHF
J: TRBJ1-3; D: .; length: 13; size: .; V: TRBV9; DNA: TGTGCCAGCAGCGCGGGACACCGAAACACCATATATTTT; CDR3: CASSAGHRNTIYF